The clone carrying this T cell receptor (beta chain) was counted a single time. The sample's treatment: 15 to 20 received Ad26.COV2.S at low or high dose, single or two shots; 5 received placebo; per-sample allocation not given. Collection of samples fell on day 63 after the first vaccine or placebo injection. Trimming shortened V by 3 bases and J by 2 bases, and 10 bases separated the two germline ends. From germline, CDR1 is MGHRA and CDR2 YSYEKL. This CDR3 is 14 amino acids long. The data originate from a study of Ad26.COV2.S vaccination and SARS-CoV-2 variants. The table came from immunoSEQ multiplex PCR; TCRdb's copy has only in-frame clones and leaves some out. The sample holds about 400,000 clones, about 83% seen once.

The rearrangement uses TRBV4-1 and TRBJ1-2; D is possibly TRBD1 (5 bases). The source material was peripheral blood, sampled in a trial of Ad26.COV2.S vaccine versus placebo. The TCR comes from a person aged 18 to 65 who received the Ad26.COV2.S COVID-19 vaccine or a placebo. This CDR3 reads CASSQPGRNYGYTF. The CDR3 DNA follows: TGCGCCAGCAGCCAGCCGGGACGGAACTATGGCTACACCTTC.